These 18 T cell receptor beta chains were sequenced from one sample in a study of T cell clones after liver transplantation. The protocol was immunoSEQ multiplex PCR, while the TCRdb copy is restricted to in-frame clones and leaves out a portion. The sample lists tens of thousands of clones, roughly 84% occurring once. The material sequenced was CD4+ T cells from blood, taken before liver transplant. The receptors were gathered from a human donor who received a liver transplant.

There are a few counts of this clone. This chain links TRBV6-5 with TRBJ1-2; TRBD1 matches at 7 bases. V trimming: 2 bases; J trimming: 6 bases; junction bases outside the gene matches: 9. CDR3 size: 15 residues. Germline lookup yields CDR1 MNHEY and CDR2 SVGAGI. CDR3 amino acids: CASSYRFEGADGYTF. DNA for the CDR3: TGTGCCAGCAGTTACCGTTTTGAGGGGGCGGATGGCTACACCTTC.

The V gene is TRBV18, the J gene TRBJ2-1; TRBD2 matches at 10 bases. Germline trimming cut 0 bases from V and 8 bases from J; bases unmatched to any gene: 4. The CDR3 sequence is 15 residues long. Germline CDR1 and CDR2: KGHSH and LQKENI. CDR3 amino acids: CASSPPSGRGDEQFF. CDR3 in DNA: TGTGCCAGCTCACCACCAAGCGGGAGGGGGGATGAGCAGTTCTTC.

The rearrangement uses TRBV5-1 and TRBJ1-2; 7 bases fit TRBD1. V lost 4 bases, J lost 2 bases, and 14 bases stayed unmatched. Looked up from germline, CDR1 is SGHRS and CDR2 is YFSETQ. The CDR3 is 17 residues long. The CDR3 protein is CASSRGLTGDGNYGYTF. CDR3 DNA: TGCGCCAGCAGCAGGGGTCTTACAGGGGATGGGAACTATGGCTACACCTTC. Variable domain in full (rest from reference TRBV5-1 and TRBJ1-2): KAGVTQTPRYLIKTRGQQVTLSCSPISGHRSVSWYQQTPGQGLQFLFEYFSETQRNKGNFPGRFSGRQFSNSRSEMNVSTLELGDSALYLCASSRGLTGDGNYGYTFGSGTRLTVV.

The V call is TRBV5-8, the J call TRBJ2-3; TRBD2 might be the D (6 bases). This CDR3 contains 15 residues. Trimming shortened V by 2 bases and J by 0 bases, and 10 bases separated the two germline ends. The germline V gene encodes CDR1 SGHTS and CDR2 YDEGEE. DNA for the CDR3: TGTGCCAGCAGCTTAGGGGCGGGGAGCACAGATACGCAGTATTTT. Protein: CASSLGAGSTDTQYF.

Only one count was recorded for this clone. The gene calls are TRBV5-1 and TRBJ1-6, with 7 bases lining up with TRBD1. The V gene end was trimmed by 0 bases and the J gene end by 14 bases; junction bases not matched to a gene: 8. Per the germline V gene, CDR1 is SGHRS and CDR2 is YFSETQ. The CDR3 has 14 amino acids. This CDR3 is CASSLGDSPIALHF. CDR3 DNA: TGCGCCAGCAGCTTGGGGGACAGCCCTATCGCCCTCCACTTT. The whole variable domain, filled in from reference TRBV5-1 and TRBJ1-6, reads KAGVTQTPRYLIKTRGQQVTLSCSPISGHRSVSWYQQTPGQGLQFLFEYFSETQRNKGNFPGRFSGRQFSNSRSEMNVSTLELGDSALYLCASSLGDSPIALHFGNGTRLTVT.

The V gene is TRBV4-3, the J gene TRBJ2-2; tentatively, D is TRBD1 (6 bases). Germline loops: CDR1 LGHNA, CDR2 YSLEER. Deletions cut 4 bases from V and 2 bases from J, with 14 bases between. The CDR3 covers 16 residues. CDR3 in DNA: TGCGCCAGCAGCCTACGGTACAGGGTAAACACCGGGGAGCTGTTTTTT. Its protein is CASSLRYRVNTGELFF.

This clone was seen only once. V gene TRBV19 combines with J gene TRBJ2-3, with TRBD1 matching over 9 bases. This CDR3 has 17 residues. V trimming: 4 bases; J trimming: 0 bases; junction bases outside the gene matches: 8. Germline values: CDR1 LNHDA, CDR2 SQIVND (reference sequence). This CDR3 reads CASSKSGDRVSTDTQYF. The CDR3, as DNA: TGTGCCAGTAGTAAGTCTGGGGACAGGGTTAGCACAGATACGCAGTATTTT.

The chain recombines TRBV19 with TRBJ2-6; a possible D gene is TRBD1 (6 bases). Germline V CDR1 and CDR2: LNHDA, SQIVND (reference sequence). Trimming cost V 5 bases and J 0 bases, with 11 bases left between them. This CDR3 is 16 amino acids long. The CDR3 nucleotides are TGTGCCAGTAGTCCGGACAGAGGCTCTGGGGCCAACGTCCTGACTTTC. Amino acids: CASSPDRGSGANVLTF.

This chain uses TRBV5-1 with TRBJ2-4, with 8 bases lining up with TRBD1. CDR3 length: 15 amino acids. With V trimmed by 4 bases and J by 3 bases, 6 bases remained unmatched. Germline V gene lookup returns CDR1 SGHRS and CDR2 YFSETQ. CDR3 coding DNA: TGCGCCAGCAGCCCCGGGACAGGATTCAAAAACATTCAGTACTTC. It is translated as CASSPGTGFKNIQYF.

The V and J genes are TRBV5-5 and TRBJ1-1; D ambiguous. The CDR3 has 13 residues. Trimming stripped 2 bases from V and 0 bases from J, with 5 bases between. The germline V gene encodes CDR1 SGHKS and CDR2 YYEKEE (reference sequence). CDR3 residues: CASSFSVNTEAFF. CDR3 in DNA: TGTGCCAGCAGCTTCTCCGTGAACACTGAAGCTTTCTTT.

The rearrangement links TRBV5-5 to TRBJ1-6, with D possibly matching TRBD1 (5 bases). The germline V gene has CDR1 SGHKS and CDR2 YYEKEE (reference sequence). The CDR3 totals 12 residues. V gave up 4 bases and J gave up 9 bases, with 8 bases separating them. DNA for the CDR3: TGTGCCAGCAGCCGGAGGGGTTCACCCCTCCACTTT. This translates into CASSRRGSPLHF.

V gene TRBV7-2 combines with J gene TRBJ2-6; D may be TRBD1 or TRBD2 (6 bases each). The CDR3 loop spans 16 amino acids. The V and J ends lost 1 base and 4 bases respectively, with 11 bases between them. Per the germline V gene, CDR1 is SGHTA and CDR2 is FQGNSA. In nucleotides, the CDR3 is TGTGCCAGCAGCTTAGGTCCGGGGGCGGGGGCCAACGTCCTGACTTTC. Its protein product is CASSLGPGAGANVLTF.

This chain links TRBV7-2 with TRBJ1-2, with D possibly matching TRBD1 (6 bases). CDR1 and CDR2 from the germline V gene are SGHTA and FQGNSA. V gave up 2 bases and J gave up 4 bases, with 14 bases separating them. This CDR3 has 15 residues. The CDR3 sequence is CASSLSNRVPYGYTF. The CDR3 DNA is TGTGCCAGCAGCTTAAGCAACAGGGTTCCCTATGGCTACACCTTC.

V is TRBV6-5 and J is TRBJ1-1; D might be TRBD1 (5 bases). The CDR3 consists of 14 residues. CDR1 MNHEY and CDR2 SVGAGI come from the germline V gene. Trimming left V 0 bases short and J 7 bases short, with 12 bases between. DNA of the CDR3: TGTGCCAGCAGTTACTCGAGAGGGGTCCGTGAAGCTTTCTTT. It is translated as CASSYSRGVREAFF.

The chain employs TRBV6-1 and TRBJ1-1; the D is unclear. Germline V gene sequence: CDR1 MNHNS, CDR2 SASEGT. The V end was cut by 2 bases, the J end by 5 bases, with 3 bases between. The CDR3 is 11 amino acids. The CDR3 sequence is CASSERTEAFF. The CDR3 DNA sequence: TGTGCCAGCAGTGAACGGACTGAAGCTTTCTTT.

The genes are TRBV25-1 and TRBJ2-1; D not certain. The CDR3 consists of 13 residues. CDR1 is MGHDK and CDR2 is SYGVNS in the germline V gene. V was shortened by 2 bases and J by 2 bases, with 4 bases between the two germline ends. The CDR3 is CASSEPAYNEQFF. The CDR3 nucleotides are TGTGCCAGCAGTGAACCAGCCTACAATGAGCAGTTCTTC.

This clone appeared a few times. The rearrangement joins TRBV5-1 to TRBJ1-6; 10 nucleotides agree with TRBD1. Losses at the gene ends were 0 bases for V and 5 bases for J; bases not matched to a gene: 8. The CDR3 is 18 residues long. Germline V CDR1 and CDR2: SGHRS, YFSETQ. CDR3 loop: CASSLGPGTGADNSPLHF. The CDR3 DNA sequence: TGCGCCAGCAGCTTGGGTCCCGGGACAGGGGCAGATAATTCACCCCTCCACTTT. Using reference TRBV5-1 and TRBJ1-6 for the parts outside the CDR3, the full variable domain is KAGVTQTPRYLIKTRGQQVTLSCSPISGHRSVSWYQQTPGQGLQFLFEYFSETQRNKGNFPGRFSGRQFSNSRSEMNVSTLELGDSALYLCASSLGPGTGADNSPLHFGNGTRLTVT.

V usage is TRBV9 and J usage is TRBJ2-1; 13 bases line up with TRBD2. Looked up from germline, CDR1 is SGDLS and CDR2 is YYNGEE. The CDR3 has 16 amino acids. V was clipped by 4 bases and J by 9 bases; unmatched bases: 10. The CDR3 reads CASSPRTSGRSIEQFF. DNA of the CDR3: TGTGCCAGCAGCCCGCGGACTAGCGGGAGATCGATTGAGCAGTTCTTC.